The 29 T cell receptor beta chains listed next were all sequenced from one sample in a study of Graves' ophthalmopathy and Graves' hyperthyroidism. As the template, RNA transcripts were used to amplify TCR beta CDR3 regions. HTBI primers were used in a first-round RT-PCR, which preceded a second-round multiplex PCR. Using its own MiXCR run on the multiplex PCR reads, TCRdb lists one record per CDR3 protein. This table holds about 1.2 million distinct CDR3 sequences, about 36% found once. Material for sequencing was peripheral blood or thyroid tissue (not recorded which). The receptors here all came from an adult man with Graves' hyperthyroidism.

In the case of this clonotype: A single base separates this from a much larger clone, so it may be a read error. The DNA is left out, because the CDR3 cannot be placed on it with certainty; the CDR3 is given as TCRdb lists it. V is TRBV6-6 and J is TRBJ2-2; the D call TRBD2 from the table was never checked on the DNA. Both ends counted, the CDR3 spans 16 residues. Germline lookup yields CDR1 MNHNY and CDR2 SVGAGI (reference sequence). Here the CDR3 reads CASSYVAGGNTGELLF.

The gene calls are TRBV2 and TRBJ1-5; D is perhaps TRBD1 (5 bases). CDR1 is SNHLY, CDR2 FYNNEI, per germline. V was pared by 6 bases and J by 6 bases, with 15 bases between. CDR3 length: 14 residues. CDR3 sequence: CASSPTEPSQPQHF. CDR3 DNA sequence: TGTGCCAGCAGCCCGACAGAGCCCAGTCAGCCCCAGCATTTT.

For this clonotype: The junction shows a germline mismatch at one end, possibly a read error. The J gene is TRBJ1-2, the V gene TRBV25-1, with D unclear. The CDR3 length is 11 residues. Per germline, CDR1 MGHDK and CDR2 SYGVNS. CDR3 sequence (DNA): TGCAGCGTTGAAGCGGTATTTGGCTACACCTTC. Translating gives CSVEAVFGYTF.

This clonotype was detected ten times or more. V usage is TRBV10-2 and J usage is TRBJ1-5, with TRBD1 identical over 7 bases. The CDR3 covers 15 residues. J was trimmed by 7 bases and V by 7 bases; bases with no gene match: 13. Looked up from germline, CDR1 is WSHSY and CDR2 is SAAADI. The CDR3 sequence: CASTQGGQGYQPQHF. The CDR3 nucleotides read TGCGCCAGCACCCAGGGGGGGCAGGGGTACCAGCCCCAGCATTTT.

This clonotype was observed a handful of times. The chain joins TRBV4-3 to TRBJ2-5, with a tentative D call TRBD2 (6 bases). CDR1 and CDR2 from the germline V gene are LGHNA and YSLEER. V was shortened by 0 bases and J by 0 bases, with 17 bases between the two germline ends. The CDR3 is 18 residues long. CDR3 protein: CASSQEALGGINQETQYF. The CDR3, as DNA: TGCGCCAGCAGCCAAGAGGCGCTGGGCGGGATAAACCAAGAGACCCAGTACTTC.

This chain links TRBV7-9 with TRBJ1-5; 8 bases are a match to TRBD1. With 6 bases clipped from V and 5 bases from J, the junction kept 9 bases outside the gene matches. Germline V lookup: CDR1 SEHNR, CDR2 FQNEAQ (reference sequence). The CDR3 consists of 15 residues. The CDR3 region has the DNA TGTGCCAGCAGTTACGGGGCAGGGGGCGATCAGCCCCAGCATTTT. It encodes CASSYGAGGDQPQHF.

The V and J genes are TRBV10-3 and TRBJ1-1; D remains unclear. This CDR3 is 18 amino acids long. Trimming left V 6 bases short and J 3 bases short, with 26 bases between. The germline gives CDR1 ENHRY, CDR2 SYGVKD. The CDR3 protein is CAIRRLAGDVKDDTEAFF. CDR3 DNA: TGTGCCATCAGGCGACTGGCGGGAGATGTTAAGGATGACACTGAAGCTTTCTTT.

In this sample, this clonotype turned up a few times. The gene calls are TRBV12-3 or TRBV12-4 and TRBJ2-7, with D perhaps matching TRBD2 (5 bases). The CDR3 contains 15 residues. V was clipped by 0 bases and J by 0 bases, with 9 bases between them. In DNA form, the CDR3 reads TGTGCCAGCAGTTTAGCCGGACGGGACTCCTACGAGCAGTACTTC. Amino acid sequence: CASSLAGRDSYEQYF.

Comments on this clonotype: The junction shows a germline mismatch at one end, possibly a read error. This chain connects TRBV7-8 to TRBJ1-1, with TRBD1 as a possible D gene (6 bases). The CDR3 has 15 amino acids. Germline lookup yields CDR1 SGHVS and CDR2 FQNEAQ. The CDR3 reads CARSLARGQATEAFF. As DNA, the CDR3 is TGTGCCAGGAGCTTAGCGCGGGGGCAGGCCACTGAAGCTTTCTTT.

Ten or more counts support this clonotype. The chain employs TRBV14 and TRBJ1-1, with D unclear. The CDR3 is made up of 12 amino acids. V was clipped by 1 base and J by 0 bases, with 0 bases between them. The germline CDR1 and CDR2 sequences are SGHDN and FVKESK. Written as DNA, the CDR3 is TGTGCCAGCAGCCAAGTGAACACTGAAGCTTTCTTT. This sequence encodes CASSQVNTEAFF.

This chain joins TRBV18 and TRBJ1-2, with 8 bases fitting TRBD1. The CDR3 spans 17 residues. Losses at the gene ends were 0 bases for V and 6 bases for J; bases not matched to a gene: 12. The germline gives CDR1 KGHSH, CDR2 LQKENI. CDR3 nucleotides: TGTGCCAGCTCACCACCGGCCCCTGACAGGGGAGATGATGGCTACACCTTC. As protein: CASSPPAPDRGDDGYTF.

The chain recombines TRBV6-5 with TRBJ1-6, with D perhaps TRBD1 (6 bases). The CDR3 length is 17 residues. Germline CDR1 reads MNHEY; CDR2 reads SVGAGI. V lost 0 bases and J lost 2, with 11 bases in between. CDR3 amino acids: CASSYSIGGPYNSPLHF. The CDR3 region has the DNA TGTGCCAGCAGTTACTCGATCGGGGGCCCCTATAATTCACCCCTCCACTTT.

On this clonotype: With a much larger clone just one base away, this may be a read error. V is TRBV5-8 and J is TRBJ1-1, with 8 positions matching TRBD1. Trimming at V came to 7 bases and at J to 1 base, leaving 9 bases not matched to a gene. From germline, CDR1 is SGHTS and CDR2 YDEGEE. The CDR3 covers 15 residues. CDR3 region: CASGTYRGKNTEAFF. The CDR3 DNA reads TGTGCCAGCGGCACTTACAGGGGGAAGAACACTGAAGCTTTCTTT.

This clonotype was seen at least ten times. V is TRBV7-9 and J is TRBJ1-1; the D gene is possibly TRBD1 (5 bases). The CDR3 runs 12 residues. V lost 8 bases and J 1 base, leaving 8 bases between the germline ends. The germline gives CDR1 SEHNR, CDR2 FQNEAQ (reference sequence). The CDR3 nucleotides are TGTGCCAGCTTTCAGGGGAACACTGAAGCTTTCTTT. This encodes CASFQGNTEAFF.

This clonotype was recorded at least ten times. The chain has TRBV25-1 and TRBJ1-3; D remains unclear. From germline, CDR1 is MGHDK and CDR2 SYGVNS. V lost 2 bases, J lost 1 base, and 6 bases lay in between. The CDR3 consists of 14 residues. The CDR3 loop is CASSEGQSGNTIYF. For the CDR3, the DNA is TGTGCCAGCAGTGAAGGCCAGTCTGGAAACACCATATATTTT.

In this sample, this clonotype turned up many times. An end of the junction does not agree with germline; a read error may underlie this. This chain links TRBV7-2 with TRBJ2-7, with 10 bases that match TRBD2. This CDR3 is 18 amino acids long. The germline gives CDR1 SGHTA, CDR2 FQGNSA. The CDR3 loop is CASSIAAFVGTSEYEQYF. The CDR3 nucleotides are TGTGCCAGCAGCATAGCGGCCTTTGTCGGGACTAGCGAGTACGAGCAGTACTTC.

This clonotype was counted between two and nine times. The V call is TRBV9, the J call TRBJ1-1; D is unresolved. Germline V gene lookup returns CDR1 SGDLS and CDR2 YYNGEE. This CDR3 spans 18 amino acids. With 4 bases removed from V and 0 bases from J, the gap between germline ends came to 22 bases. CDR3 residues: CASSSPEVGPPVNTEAFF. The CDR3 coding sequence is TGTGCCAGCAGCTCCCCGGAGGTAGGGCCTCCTGTGAACACTGAAGCTTTCTTT.

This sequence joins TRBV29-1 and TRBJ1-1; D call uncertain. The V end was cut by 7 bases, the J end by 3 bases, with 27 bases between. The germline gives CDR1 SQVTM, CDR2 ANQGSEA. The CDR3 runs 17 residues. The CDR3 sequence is CSASSQGRAPRDTEAFF. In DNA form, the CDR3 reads TGCAGCGCCAGCAGCCAAGGCCGGGCCCCCCGCGACACTGAAGCTTTCTTT. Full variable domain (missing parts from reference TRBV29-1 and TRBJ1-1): SAVISQKPSRDICQRGTSLTIQCQVDSQVTMMFWYRQQPGQSLTLIATANQGSEATYESGFVIDKFPISRPNLTFSTLTVSNMSPEDSSIYLCSASSQGRAPRDTEAFFGQGTRLTVV.

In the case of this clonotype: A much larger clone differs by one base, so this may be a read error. CDR3: CASSLAPPLSYEQYF. CDR3 DNA: TGTGCCAGCAGCTTAGCGCCACCACTCTCCTACGAGCAGTACTTC. The chain carries TRBV7-8 and TRBJ2-7; D gene unclear. Per the germline V gene, CDR1 is SGHVS and CDR2 is FQNEAQ. The V and J ends lost 0 bases and 0 bases respectively, with 9 bases between them. CDR3 length: 15 residues.

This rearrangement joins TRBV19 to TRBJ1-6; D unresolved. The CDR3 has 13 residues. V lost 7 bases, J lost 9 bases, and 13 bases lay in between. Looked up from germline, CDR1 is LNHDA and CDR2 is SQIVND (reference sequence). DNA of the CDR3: TGTGCCAGTACCGAACCGCGCGGTTCACCCCTCCACTTT. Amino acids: CASTEPRGSPLHF.

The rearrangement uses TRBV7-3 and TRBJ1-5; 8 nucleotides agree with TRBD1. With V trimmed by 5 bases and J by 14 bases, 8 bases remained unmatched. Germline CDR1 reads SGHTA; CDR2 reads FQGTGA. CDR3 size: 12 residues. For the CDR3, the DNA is TGTGCCAGCAGCCAGACAGGGGAGACCGAGCATTTT. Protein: CASSQTGETEHF.

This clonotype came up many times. The CDR3 sequence: CASSSTPTSANTGELFF. Written as DNA, the CDR3 is TGTGCCAGCAGCTCGACCCCGACTAGCGCGAACACCGGGGAGCTGTTTTTT. The chain has TRBV7-3 and TRBJ2-2, with 8 bases lining up with TRBD2. Germline-derived CDR1 and CDR2 are SGHTA and FQGTGA. This CDR3 comprises 17 residues. The junction had 7 bases not matched to a gene; V was cut back by 4 bases and J by 0 bases.

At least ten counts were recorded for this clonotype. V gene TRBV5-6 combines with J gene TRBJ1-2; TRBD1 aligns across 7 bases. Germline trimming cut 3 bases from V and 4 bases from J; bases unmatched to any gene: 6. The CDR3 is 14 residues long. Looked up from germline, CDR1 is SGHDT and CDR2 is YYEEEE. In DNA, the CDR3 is TGTGCCAGCAGCTCAGGGACAGCGAGCTATGGCTACACCTTC. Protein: CASSSGTASYGYTF.

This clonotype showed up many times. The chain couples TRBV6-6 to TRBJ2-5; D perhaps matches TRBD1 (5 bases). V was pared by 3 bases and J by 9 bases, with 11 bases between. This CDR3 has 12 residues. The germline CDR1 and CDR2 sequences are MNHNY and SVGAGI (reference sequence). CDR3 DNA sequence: TGTGCCAGCAGTTATCCCGACAGCGCCCAGTACTTC. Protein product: CASSYPDSAQYF.

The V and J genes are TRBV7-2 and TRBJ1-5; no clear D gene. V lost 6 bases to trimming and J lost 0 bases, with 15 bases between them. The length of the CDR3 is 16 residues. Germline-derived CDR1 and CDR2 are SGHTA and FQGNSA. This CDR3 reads CASSLIAGVSNQPQHF. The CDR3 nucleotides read TGTGCCAGCAGTTTAATAGCTGGCGTTAGCAATCAGCCCCAGCATTTT.

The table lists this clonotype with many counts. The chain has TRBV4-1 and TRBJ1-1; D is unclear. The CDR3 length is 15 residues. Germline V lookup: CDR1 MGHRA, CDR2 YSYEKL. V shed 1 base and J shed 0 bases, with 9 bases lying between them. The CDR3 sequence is CASSQVTNMNTEAFF. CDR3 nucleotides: TGCGCCAGCAGCCAAGTAACGAACATGAACACTGAAGCTTTCTTT.

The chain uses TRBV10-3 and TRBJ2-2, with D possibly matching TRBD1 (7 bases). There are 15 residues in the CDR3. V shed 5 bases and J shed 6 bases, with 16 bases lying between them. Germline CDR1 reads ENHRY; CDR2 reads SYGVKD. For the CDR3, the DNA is TGTGCCATCAGTTCGCAGGGGGGTATCTCCGGGGAGCTGTTTTTT. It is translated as CAISSQGGISGELFF.

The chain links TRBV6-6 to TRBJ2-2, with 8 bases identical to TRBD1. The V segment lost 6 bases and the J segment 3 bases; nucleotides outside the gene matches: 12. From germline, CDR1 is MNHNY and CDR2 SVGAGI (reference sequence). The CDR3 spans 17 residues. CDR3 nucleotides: TGTGCCAGCAGACAGCCCCTCAGGGGGCAGGACACCGGGGAGCTGTTTTTT. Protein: CASRQPLRGQDTGELFF.

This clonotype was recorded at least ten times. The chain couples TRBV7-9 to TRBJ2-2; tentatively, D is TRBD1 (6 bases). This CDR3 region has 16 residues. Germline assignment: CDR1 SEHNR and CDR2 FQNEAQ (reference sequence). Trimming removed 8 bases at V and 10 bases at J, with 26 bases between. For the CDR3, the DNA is TGTGCCAGCGCAGTCCGGGACATATACACCGGGGTGGAGCTGTTTTTT. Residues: CASAVRDIYTGVELFF.